These 7 T cell receptor beta chains originate from one sample sequenced in a study of regulatory T cells in long-lasting Graves disease. CDR3 regions were amplified by Arm-PCR using iRepertoire HTBI primers to build TCR beta libraries. MiXCR, applied by TCRdb to the multiplex PCR reads, yields one record per CDR3 protein. The table includes 500,000 to 700,000 distinct CDR3 sequences, 25% to 30% detected once. As for time point: persistent/refractory GD, antithyroid drugs over 5 years with positive TRAb. PBMC RNA was the source of the TCR library. Sequenced here: peripheral blood mononuclear cells (PBMCs), sampled when the disease was refractory, from a patient treated with antithyroid drugs. The receptors originated from a female donor with Graves disease.

The chain links TRBV6-1 to TRBJ2-5; 11 positions match TRBD2. Germline loops: CDR1 MNHNS, CDR2 SASEGT. CDR3 length: 22 amino acids. The trim removed 4 bases at V and 0 bases at J, leaving 22 bases unmatched. The CDR3 region has the DNA TGTGCCAGCAGTGTGGTTGCGGCTGGTAGTACTAGCGGGAGAAGGGACCAAGAGACCCAGTACTTC. This codes for CASSVVAAGSTSGRRDQETQYF.

The CDR3 nucleotides read TGCAGCGCCTTTGGAGTAGAGAACTATGGCTACACCTTC. It codes for CSAFGVENYGYTF. The chain is built from TRBV29-1 and TRBJ1-2; D remains unclear. Germline V lookup: CDR1 SQVTM, CDR2 ANQGSEA. This CDR3 has 13 residues. With 7 bases removed from V and 2 bases from J, the gap between germline ends came to 14 bases.

The V gene is TRBV20-1, the J gene TRBJ2-2, with TRBD1 identical over 9 bases. Unmatched junction bases numbered 5, after V lost 1 base and J lost 5 bases. The germline V gene has CDR1 DFQATT and CDR2 SNEGSKA (reference sequence). The CDR3 has 15 amino acids. The CDR3 protein is CSARVGQGRTGELFF. CDR3 DNA sequence: TGCAGTGCTAGAGTGGGACAGGGTAGGACCGGGGAGCTGTTTTTT.

The sample holds a few counts of this clonotype. The chain combines TRBV19 with TRBJ1-1; 7 nucleotides align to TRBD1. The V gene's germline CDR1 is LNHDA and CDR2 SQIVND (reference sequence). The CDR3 totals 15 residues. Losses at the gene ends were 3 bases for V and 5 bases for J; bases not matched to a gene: 9. The CDR3 reads CASSIRDRFRTEAFF. The CDR3 DNA follows: TGTGCCAGTAGTATTAGGGACAGATTTCGAACTGAAGCTTTCTTT.

This clonotype has only a few counts. The genes are TRBV6-1 and TRBJ1-2; TRBD1 matches at 10 bases. The length of the CDR3 is 13 residues. Germline CDR1 reads MNHNS; CDR2 reads SASEGT. J gave up 7 bases and V 6 bases, and 5 bases lay outside the gene matches. In DNA form, the CDR3 reads TGTGCCAGCAGCGCCGGGACAGGGGTTGGCTACACCTTC. It translates to CASSAGTGVGYTF.

The genes are TRBV7-9 and TRBJ1-1; D is perhaps TRBD1 (6 bases). Germline V gene sequence: CDR1 SEHNR, CDR2 FQNEAQ (reference sequence). Trimming cost V 1 base and J 6 bases, with 18 bases left between them. The CDR3 spans 16 residues. The CDR3 protein is CASSLVAGGGLAEAFF. DNA for the CDR3: TGTGCCAGCAGCTTAGTTGCCGGGGGCGGACTCGCTGAAGCTTTCTTT.

The V gene is TRBV5-5, the J gene TRBJ1-2; 8 bases fit TRBD1. Germline CDR1 reads SGHKS; CDR2 reads YYEKEE (reference sequence). The CDR3 is 15 amino acids. J lost 5 bases, V lost 4 bases, and 10 bases had no gene match. The CDR3, as DNA: TGTGCCAGCAGCGCCCCGGGGACAGGAAAATATGGCTACACCTTC. Its translation: CASSAPGTGKYGYTF.